The entry that follows covers one T cell receptor beta chain sequence. Vbeta (60) and Jbeta (13) primers were used in the PCR. Produced via immunoSEQ multiplex PCR; TCRdb's table is partial and in-frame only. The sample holds roughly 120,000 clones, just under 75% seen once. The data were obtained in a study of cytomegalovirus exposure and HLA in healthy donors. The wider study: There were 117 million unique TCR beta sequences, drawn from approximately 190 million T cells, in an earlier analysis.

V lost 2 bases and J lost 6, with 13 bases in between. The CDR3 is made up of 14 amino acids. CDR1 is MGHRA, CDR2 YSYEKL, per germline. The TCR was taken from a man in his 60s in good health and CMV-seropositive. Input material: PBMCs. V gene TRBV4-1 combines with J gene TRBJ1-1; D gene ambiguous. The CDR3 reads CASSQLPGGPEAFF. The CDR3 DNA reads as TGCGCCAGCAGCCAACTTCCGGGAGGGCCTGAAGCTTTCTTT.